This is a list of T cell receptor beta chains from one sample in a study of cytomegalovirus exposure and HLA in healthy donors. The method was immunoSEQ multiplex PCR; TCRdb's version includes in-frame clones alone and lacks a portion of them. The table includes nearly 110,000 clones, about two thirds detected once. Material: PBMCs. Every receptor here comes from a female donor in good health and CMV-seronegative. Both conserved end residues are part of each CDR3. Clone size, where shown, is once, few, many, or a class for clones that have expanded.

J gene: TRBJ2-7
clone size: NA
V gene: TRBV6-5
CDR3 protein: CASRPSGREYEQYF

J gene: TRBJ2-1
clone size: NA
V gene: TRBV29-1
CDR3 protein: CSVGSAGGSYNEQFF

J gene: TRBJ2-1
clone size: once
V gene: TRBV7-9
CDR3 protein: CASPEREGRHNEQFF

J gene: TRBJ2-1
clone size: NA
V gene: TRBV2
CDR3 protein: CASSEGLAGGDEQFF

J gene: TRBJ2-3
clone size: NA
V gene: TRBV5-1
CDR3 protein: CASSSVGREVQDTQYF

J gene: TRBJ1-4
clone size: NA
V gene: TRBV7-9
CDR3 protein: CASSLAGRGTVGEKLFF

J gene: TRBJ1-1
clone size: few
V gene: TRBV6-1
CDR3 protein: CASRLLRLETEAFF

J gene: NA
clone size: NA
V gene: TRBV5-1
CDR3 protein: CASSLASGMGYEQYF

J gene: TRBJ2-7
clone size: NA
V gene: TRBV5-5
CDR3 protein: CASRVWAGETYEQYF

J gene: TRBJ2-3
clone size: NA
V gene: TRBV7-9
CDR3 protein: CASSLSLNRDRGSDTQYF

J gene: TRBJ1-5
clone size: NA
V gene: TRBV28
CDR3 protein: CASSFVQYSNQPQHF

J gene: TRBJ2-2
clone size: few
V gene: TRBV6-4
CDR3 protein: CASSETGDTGELFF

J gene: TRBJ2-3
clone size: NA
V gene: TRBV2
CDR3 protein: CASSGQGSTDTQYF

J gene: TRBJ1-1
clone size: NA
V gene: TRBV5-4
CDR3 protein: CASSLATGVNTEAFF

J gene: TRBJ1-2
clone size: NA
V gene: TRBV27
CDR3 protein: CTSSAVGRGGGYTF

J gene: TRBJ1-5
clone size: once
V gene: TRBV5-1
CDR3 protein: CASSWAGNRNQPQHF

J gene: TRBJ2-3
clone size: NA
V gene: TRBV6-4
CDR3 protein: CASSFSGSPTDTQYF

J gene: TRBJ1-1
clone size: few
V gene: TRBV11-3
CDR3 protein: CASSLGGFMNTEAFF

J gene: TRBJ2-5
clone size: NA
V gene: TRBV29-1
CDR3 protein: CSAAGGNPETQYF

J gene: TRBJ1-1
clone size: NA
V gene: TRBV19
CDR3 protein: CASTYGRSTEAFF

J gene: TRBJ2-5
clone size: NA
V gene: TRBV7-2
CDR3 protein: CASSLRLLGETQYF

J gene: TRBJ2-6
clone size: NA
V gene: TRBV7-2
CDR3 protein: CASSWRGSSGANVLTF

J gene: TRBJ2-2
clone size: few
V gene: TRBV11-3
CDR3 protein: CASRMRGGLNTGELFF

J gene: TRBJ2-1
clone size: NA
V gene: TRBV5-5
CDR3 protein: CASSLVGSGNEQFF

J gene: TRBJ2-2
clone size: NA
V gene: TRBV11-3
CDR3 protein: CASSLDDTGELFF

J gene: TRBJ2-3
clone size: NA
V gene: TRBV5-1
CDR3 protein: CASRLDRGGNTDTQYF

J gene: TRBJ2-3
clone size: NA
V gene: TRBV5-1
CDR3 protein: CASSLASDTQYF

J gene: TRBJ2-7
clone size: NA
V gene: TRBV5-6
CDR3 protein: CASSSNLAGAYEQYF

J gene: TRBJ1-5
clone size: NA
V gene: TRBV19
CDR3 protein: CASSPDSANQPQHF

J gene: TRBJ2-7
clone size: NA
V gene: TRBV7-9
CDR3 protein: CASSLGQLSLEQYF

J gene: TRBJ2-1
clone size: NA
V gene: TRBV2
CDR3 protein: CASSRLAAAGEQFF

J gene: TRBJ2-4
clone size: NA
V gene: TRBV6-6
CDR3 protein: CASSYSAWAKNIQYF

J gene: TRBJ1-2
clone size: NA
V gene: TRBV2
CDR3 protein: CATRQGMGYGYTF

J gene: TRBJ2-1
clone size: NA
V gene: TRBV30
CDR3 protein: CAWMPRDRGFNEQFF

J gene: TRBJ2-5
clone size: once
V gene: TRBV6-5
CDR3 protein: CASSYTGLHSKETQYF

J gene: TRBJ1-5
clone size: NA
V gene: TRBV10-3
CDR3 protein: CAISDVDRSPNQPQHF

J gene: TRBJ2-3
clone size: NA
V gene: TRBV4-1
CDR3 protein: CASSQEDRGADTQYF

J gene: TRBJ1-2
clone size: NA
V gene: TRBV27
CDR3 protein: CASSSGTGVVITF

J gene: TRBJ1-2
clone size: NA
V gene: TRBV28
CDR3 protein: CASSYGYYGYTF

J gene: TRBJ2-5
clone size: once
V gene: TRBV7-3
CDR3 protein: CASSLGAGPQETQYF

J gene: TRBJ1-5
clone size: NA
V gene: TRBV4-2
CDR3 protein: CASSHTAPGRGNQPQHF

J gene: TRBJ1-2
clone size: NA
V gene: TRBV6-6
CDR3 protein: CASSPPGDGYTF

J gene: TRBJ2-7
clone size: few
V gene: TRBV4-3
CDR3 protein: CASSQTLPGQGAHEQYF

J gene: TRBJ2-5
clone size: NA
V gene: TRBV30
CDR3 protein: CAWSVRVQETQYF

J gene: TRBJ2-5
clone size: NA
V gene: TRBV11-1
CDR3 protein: CASSLDLRETQYF

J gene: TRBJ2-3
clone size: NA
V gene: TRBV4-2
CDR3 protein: CASSQGGGRNTDTQYF

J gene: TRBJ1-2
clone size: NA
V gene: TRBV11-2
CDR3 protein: CASSQGGLGYGYTF

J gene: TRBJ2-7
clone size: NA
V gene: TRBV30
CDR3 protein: CAWSFGQGSYEQYF

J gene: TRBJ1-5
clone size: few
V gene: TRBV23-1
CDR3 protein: CATGETAGYSNQPQHF

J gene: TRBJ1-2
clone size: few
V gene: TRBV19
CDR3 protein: CASSIIGGGYGYTF

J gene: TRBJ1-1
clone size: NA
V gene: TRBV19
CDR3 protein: CASAQGYTEAFF

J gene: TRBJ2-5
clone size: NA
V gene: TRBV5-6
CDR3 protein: CASSLTAGGPKTQYF

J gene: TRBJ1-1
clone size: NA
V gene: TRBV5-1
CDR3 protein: CASSGTGATLNTEAFF

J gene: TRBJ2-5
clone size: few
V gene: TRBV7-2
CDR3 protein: CASSRGTSGRSETQYF

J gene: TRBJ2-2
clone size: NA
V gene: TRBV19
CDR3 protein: CATRGTTHTGELFF